Detailed here is one T cell receptor beta chain. Every donor was a Caucasian adult from Nashville, Tennessee. These data belong to a study of shared clonotypes between healthy human individuals. Generated by immunoSEQ multiplex PCR, the TCRdb table keeps only in-frame clones and is missing some. Of about 2.4 million clones in the sample, approximately 93% are singletons; the top ten hold around 0.37%. Trimming removed 1 base at V and 3 bases at J, with 7 bases between. CDR1 is SGHTA and CDR2 is FQGNSA in the germline V gene. The CDR3 covers 14 residues. This rearrangement joins TRBV7-2 to TRBJ2-1, with a possible D match to TRBD1 (6 bases). This TCR was recovered from a man between 18 and 29 years old in good health. Some clones in this sample may be carry-over from other donors' samples. Material for sequencing was naive CD4+ T cells from PBMCs. Subset here: CD45RA+ positively selected. CDR3 residues: CASSLGTVYNEQFF. Here the CDR3 DNA reads TGTGCCAGCAGCTTAGGGACAGTCTACAATGAGCAGTTCTTC.